The rows below give T cell receptor beta chains drawn from one sample of a study of shared clonotypes between healthy human individuals. Only in-frame clones appear in the TCRdb table, and some are missing; sequencing was by immunoSEQ multiplex PCR. Of around 1.9 million clones listed, around 93% are singletons. The source material was naive CD8+ T cells from PBMCs. These receptors all stem from a man between 18 and 29 years old in good health. Some clones in this sample may be carry-over from other donors' samples. The CDR3 runs from the conserved cysteine through the conserved F or W. Fields, in order: clone size, D gene, J gene, V gene, CDR3 protein, CDR3 DNA. D genes are given only for firm matches. Clone size is stated in some rows and not others, as once, few, many or a class when expanded.

clone_size: .
d_call: .
j_call: TRBJ1-5
v_call: TRBV27
cdr3_aa: CASSPLHGFQPQHF
cdr3_nt: TGTGCCAGCAGCCCTCTCCATGGATTTCAGCCCCAGCATTTT

clone_size: once
d_call: .
j_call: TRBJ2-7
v_call: TRBV27
cdr3_aa: CASSLTRLGAYEQYF
cdr3_nt: TGTGCCAGCAGTTTAACGCGACTGGGAGCCTACGAGCAGTACTTC

clone_size: .
d_call: .
j_call: TRBJ2-3
v_call: TRBV7-9
cdr3_aa: CASSLDSVADTQYF
cdr3_nt: TGTGCCAGCAGCTTAGACAGCGTGGCAGATACGCAGTATTTT

clone_size: .
d_call: TRBD1
j_call: TRBJ2-7
v_call: TRBV9
cdr3_aa: CASSVAGQGSYEQYF
cdr3_nt: TGTGCCAGCAGCGTAGCGGGACAGGGTTCCTACGAGCAGTACTTC

clone_size: .
d_call: .
j_call: TRBJ2-3
v_call: TRBV7-9
cdr3_aa: CASMWGPTDTQYF
cdr3_nt: TGTGCCAGCATGTGGGGGCCCACAGATACGCAGTATTTT

clone_size: .
d_call: TRBD1
j_call: TRBJ1-2
v_call: TRBV7-9
cdr3_aa: CASSASRDRADYGYTF
cdr3_nt: TGTGCCAGCAGCGCGTCCCGGGACAGGGCTGACTATGGCTACACCTTC

clone_size: .
d_call: .
j_call: TRBJ2-7
v_call: TRBV7-2
cdr3_aa: CASSISFHEQYF
cdr3_nt: TGTGCCAGCAGCATCAGCTTCCACGAGCAGTACTTC

clone_size: .
d_call: .
j_call: TRBJ1-5
v_call: TRBV28
cdr3_aa: CASSFSGNNQPQHF
cdr3_nt: TGTGCCAGCAGTTTTTCGGGTAACAATCAGCCCCAGCATTTT

clone_size: .
d_call: .
j_call: TRBJ2-7
v_call: TRBV4-1
cdr3_aa: CASSQVPSYLSSYEQYF
cdr3_nt: TGCGCCAGCAGCCAAGTACCTAGCTACCTGAGCTCCTACGAGCAGTACTTC

clone_size: once
d_call: TRBD1
j_call: TRBJ2-7
v_call: TRBV7-9
cdr3_aa: CASSYTVGQGRNEQYF
cdr3_nt: TGTGCCAGCAGCTACACCGTCGGACAGGGGAGGAACGAGCAGTACTTC

clone_size: .
d_call: .
j_call: TRBJ2-4
v_call: TRBV29-1
cdr3_aa: CSVEATENIQYF
cdr3_nt: TGCAGCGTTGAAGCGACAGAAAACATTCAGTACTTC

clone_size: .
d_call: TRBD2
j_call: TRBJ2-2
v_call: TRBV27
cdr3_aa: CASSTSGNTGELFF
cdr3_nt: TGTGCCAGCAGTACTAGCGGAAACACCGGGGAGCTGTTTTTT

clone_size: .
d_call: TRBD2
j_call: TRBJ2-7
v_call: TRBV7-8
cdr3_aa: CASSLRLAGEEQYF
cdr3_nt: TGTGCCAGCAGCTTACGACTAGCGGGAGAAGAGCAGTACTTC